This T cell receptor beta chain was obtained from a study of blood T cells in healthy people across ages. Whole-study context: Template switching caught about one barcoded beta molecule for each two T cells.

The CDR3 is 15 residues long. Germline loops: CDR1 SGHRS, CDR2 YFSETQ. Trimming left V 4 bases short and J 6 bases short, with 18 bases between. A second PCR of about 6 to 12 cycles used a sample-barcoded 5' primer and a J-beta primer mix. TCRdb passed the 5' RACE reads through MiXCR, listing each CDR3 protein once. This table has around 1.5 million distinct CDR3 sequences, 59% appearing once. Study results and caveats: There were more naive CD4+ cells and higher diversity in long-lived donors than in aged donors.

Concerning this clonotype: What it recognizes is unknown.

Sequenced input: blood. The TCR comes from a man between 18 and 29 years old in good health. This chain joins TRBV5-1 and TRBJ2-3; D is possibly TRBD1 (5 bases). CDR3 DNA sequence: TGCGCCAGCAGCCTCAGGGCCCAGTTTGGTGATACGCAGTATTTT. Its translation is CASSLRAQFGDTQYF. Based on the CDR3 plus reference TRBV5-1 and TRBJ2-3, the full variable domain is KAGVTQTPRYLIKTRGQQVTLSCSPISGHRSVSWYQQTPGQGLQFLFEYFSETQRNKGNFPGRFSGRQFSNSRSEMNVSTLELGDSALYLCASSLRAQFGDTQYFGPGTRLTVL.